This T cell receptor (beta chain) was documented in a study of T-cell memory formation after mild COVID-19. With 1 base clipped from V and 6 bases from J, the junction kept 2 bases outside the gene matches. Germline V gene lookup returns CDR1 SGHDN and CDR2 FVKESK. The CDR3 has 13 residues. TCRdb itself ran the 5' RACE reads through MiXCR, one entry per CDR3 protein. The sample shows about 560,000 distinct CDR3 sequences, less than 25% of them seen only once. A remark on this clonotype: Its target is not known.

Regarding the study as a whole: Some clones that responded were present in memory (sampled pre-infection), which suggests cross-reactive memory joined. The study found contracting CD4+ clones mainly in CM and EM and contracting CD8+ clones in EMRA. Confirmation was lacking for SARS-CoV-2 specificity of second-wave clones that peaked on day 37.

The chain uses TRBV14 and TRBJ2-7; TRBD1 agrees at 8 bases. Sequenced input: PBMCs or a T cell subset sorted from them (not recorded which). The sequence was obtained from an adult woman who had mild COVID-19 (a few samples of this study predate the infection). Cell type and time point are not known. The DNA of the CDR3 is TGTGCCAGCAGCCAAGGGACAGGGCGCGAGCAGTACTTC. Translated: CASSQGTGREQYF.